The TCR beta chain described here comes from a study of CD8+ T cells in alopecia areata. General study results and limits: Patients shared TCRs less clearly than mice did, possibly owing to HLA. Tissue-resident alphabeta T cells belonging to normal skin likewise get sequenced within scalp specimens. Higher clonality and more expanded CD8+ clones appeared in lesional than normal scalp.

The sequencing template was cDNA reverse transcribed from extracted RNA. Clones were read by immunoSEQ multiplex PCR, and TCRdb kept only the in-frame ones, dropping some. The repertoire holds roughly 120,000 clones, with less than 80% as singletons. The CDR3 spans 15 residues. V shed 1 base and J 10 bases; nucleotides not matched to a gene: 8. Germline V gives CDR1 SNHLY, CDR2 FYNNEI. A word on this clone: Its antigen is undetermined.

Using a FACSAria, the CD4+ and CD8+ T cells were sorted from the PBMCs. Sequencing was performed on CD4+ T cells sorted from blood. The chain joins TRBV2 to TRBJ2-1; 9 bases are shared with TRBD2. The sequence was collected from a human donor in good health. CDR3 nucleotides: TGTGCCAGCAGTGAAGTGGCTAGCGGGGAGGGGGAGCAGTTCTTC. Residues: CASSEVASGEGEQFF.